These T cell receptor beta chains were read from a single sample in a study of cytotoxic CD8 clonotypes in ibrutinib-treated CLL. The method was immunoSEQ multiplex PCR; TCRdb's version includes in-frame clones alone and lacks a portion of them. The sample holds tens of thousands of clones, roughly 72% seen once. The sample consisted of PBMCs, taken after 12 months of ibrutinib treatment. These receptors were obtained from a human donor with chronic lymphocytic leukemia. CDR3s include the opening cysteine and the closing phenylalanine or tryptophan. The D gene is left open where the match is weak. Where a row states a size, it is once, few, many or the class of an expanded clone; other rows omit it.

clone_size	d_call	v_call	j_call	cdr3_nt	cdr3_aa
.	TRBD2	TRBV6-5	TRBJ2-2	TGTGCCAGCAGTCCAGCGGGGGAGACCACCGGGGAGCTGTTTTTT	CASSPAGETTGELFF
.	TRBD2	TRBV30	TRBJ2-7	TGTGCCGGTCAGCGGGGGGGCACCTACGAGCAGTACTTC	CAGQRGGTYEQYF
.	TRBD2	TRBV5-1	TRBJ2-3	TGCGCCAGCAGCTTTGGCGGGGGACCAGATACGCAGTATTTT	CASSFGGGPDTQYF
few	.	TRBV9	TRBJ1-1	TGTGCCAGCAGCCGCGACTGGAACACTGAAGCTTTCTTT	CASSRDWNTEAFF
.	.	TRBV5-8	TRBJ1-3	TGTGCCAGCAGCCCGACCCAGGGTCTAAACACCATATATTTT	CASSPTQGLNTIYF
few	TRBD1	TRBV10-1	TRBJ1-5	TGCGCCAGCACCCGGGACAGTACGGGCCCGACTAATCAGCCCCAGCATTTT	CASTRDSTGPTNQPQHF
once	TRBD2	TRBV5-1	TRBJ2-5	TGCGCCAGCAGCTTGGAGCCAGCGGGGGCCCAAGAGACCCAGTACTTC	CASSLEPAGAQETQYF
few	.	TRBV7-2	TRBJ1-3	TGTGCCAGCAGCCCTAGGACAGCACACTCTGGAAACACCATATATTTT	CASSPRTAHSGNTIYF
.	TRBD2	TRBV4-3	TRBJ2-7	TGCGCCAGCAGCCGGGCGGGGGGCGGCTCCTACGAGCAGTACTTC	CASSRAGGGSYEQYF
.	.	TRBV19	TRBJ2-5	TGTGCCAGTAGGGGGGCCATCGGGGAGACCCAGTACTTC	CASRGAIGETQYF
.	TRBD1	TRBV14	TRBJ2-7	TGTGCCAGCAGCCAAGCCTTGGGACAGGGAAACTACGAGCAGTACTTC	CASSQALGQGNYEQYF
.	TRBD1	TRBV7-8	TRBJ2-1	TGTGCCAGCAGCCCCTTAACCGGGACAGGCTACAATGAGCAGTTCTTC	CASSPLTGTGYNEQFF
.	.	TRBV19	TRBJ2-3	TGTGCCAGTAGTATAGGATTAGGCACAGATACGCAGTATTTT	CASSIGLGTDTQYF
.	TRBD1	TRBV6-6	TRBJ2-3	TGTGCCAGCAGTCGCGGACAGGGTACAGATACGCAGTATTTT	CASSRGQGTDTQYF
.	TRBD2	TRBV7-6	TRBJ2-5	TGTGCCAGCAGCGACGCTAGCGGGGGACGCGAGACCCAGTACTTC	CASSDASGGRETQYF
.	TRBD1	TRBV11-3	TRBJ1-3	TGTGCCAGCAGCTCGGGAGACAGGGGCTACTCTGGAAACACCATATATTTT	CASSSGDRGYSGNTIYF
.	.	TRBV7-8	TRBJ2-7	TGTGCCAGCAGCTTCCTGGTCCGGAGCAGCTACGAGCAGTACTTC	CASSFLVRSSYEQYF
.	.	TRBV30	TRBJ1-6	TGTGCCTGGAGTGTTTCACGGGATTCACCCCTCCACTTT	CAWSVSRDSPLHF
once	TRBD2	TRBV10-3	TRBJ2-3	TGTGCCATCAGTGAGTCGGCTAGCGGGGGGCCCCAGGAAGATACGCAGTATTTT	CAISESASGGPQEDTQYF
few	TRBD1	TRBV27	TRBJ1-5	TGTGCCAGCAGTCCCATCGACAGGGGAAATCAGCCCCAGCATTTT	CASSPIDRGNQPQHF
.	.	TRBV6-1	TRBJ2-7	TGTGCCAGCAGTGTGGGCAGGGCGTACGAGCAGTACTTC	CASSVGRAYEQYF
.	.	TRBV5-8	TRBJ1-4	TGTGCCAGCAGCTTGGGAAGTCAGCTGGGTGAAAAACTGTTTTTT	CASSLGSQLGEKLFF
.	.	TRBV4-3	TRBJ2-7	TGCGCCAGCAGCCCGGACTCGTTCGGGACCTACGAGCAGTACTTC	CASSPDSFGTYEQYF
.	.	TRBV30	TRBJ1-3	TGTGCCTGGGGCCCGGGCCTAAGAAACACCATATATTTT	CAWGPGLRNTIYF
few	.	TRBV30	TRBJ1-6	TGTGCCTGGAGTTACAGCTCCTATAATTCACCCCTCCACTTT	CAWSYSSYNSPLHF
few	.	TRBV30	TRBJ1-2	TGTGCCTGGGCGTCATCAGCCAGCTATGGCTACACCTTC	CAWASSASYGYTF
.	.	TRBV27	TRBJ1-2	TGTGCCAGCAGTTGGGGAGCAGGGACGGGCTACACCTTC	CASSWGAGTGYTF
.	.	TRBV6-5	TRBJ2-7	TGTGCCAGCAGTTACGCCCGGGACCGGGACTACGAGCAGTACTTC	CASSYARDRDYEQYF
few	TRBD1	TRBV27	TRBJ2-7	TGTGCCAGCAGTTTATCCCGGCCAGGGGGACAGGGGGAGCAGTACTTC	CASSLSRPGGQGEQYF
once	TRBD1	TRBV6-7	TRBJ1-4	TGTGCCAGCAGTGAAACCCCTCGAGAGGGAGGGGGCTATGAAAAACTGTTTTTT	CASSETPREGGGYEKLFF
.	.	TRBV5-1	TRBJ2-5	TGCGCCAGCAGCTTTTTACAGCGCCAAGAGACCCAGTACTTC	CASSFLQRQETQYF
.	.	TRBV28	TRBJ1-1	TGTGCCAGCAGCCCAAGCCAGGGGTCGGGGAACACTGAAGCTTTCTTT	CASSPSQGSGNTEAFF
.	TRBD2	TRBV5-1	TRBJ2-3	TGCGCCAGCAGCTTTACTAGCGGGGGAAGGACAGATACGCAGTATTTT	CASSFTSGGRTDTQYF
.	TRBD1	TRBV7-9	TRBJ2-3	TGTGCCAGCAGCCCTGTGGGACAGGCGGTAGGAGATACGCAGTATTTT	CASSPVGQAVGDTQYF
few	TRBD1	TRBV14	TRBJ1-6	TGTGCCAGCAGCGTAGACAGGGAATATTCACCCCTCCACTTT	CASSVDREYSPLHF
.	TRBD1	TRBV10-3	TRBJ2-7	TGTGCCATCAGTCGGACAGGGGGCTACGAGCAGTACTTC	CAISRTGGYEQYF
.	.	TRBV5-1	TRBJ1-4	TGCGCCAGCAGCTTGCCGCCAGCTGAAAAACTGTTTTTT	CASSLPPAEKLFF
.	.	TRBV7-9	TRBJ1-5	TGTGCCAGCAGCTTAGATGGTTATCAGCCCCAGCATTTT	CASSLDGYQPQHF
.	TRBD2	TRBV15	TRBJ2-7	TGTGCCACCAGCAGAGACTATAGCGGGGGCCAATCTTCCTACGAGCAGTACTTC	CATSRDYSGGQSSYEQYF
.	TRBD1	TRBV5-1	TRBJ1-2	TGCGCCAGCAGCTTGACAGGGGGCGATGGCTACACCTTC	CASSLTGGDGYTF
few	TRBD1	TRBV6-5	TRBJ1-6	TGTGCCAGCAGTCGACAGGGGGAAGGTTCACCCCTCCACTTT	CASSRQGEGSPLHF
.	TRBD2	TRBV5-8	TRBJ2-5	TGTGCCAGCAGCTTGGGCGGGAGAGGAGAAGAGACCCAGTACTTC	CASSLGGRGEETQYF
.	.	TRBV9	TRBJ2-6	TGTGCCAGCAGCGTAGTTGGTGGGGCCAACGTCCTGACTTTC	CASSVVGGANVLTF
few	TRBD1	TRBV7-2	TRBJ1-5	TGTGCCAGCAGACACGGGACAGGGGATCAGCCCCAGCATTTT	CASRHGTGDQPQHF
.	.	TRBV5-1	TRBJ2-7	TGCGCCAGCAGCTCAACAGGGACCTTACGCGAGCAGTACTTC	CASSSTGTLREQYF
few	.	TRBV11-2	TRBJ2-5	TGTGCCAGCAGCTTAGTTATGGAAGAGACCCAGTACTTC	CASSLVMEETQYF
.	.	TRBV7-8	TRBJ1-1	TGTGCCAGCAGCTCGGGACCGAACGGAGGAGCTTTCTTT	CASSSGPNGGAFF
.	.	TRBV27	TRBJ2-7	TGTGCCAGCAGTTTATCGCCACAGGGTTCCTACGAGCAGTACTTC	CASSLSPQGSYEQYF
few	TRBD1	TRBV4-1	TRBJ2-3	TGCGCCAGCAGCCAAGATAGGACAGGAACGAGGGGAGATACGCAGTATTTT	CASSQDRTGTRGDTQYF
.	TRBD2	TRBV7-2	TRBJ2-7	TGTGCCAGCAGCTTAGGACTAGCGGGGGGGCAGAGCGAGCAGTACTTC	CASSLGLAGGQSEQYF
.	.	TRBV9	TRBJ2-5	TGTGCCAGCAGCGCGACAGGAGTAGAGACCCAGTACTTC	CASSATGVETQYF
few	TRBD1	TRBV5-4	TRBJ1-1	TGTGCCAGCAGCTTGGCCGGGGACAGGGGAGCTTTCTTT	CASSLAGDRGAFF
.	.	TRBV27	TRBJ1-1	TGTGCCAGCAGTTTCAAAACCTTTGAGACTGAAGCTTTCTTT	CASSFKTFETEAFF
.	.	TRBV27	TRBJ2-7	TGTGCCAGCAGTTTGGGGTACGAGCAGTACTTC	CASSLGYEQYF
.	.	TRBV28	TRBJ1-5	TGTGCCAGCAGTTTACTGCAACGGAATCAGCCCCAGCATTTT	CASSLLQRNQPQHF
.	.	TRBV7-2	TRBJ2-3	TGTGCCAGCAGCTCGAGAGCCCTGGATACGCAGTATTTT	CASSSRALDTQYF
.	TRBD1	TRBV9	TRBJ2-1	TGTGCCAGCACCCGGACAGGGGGCTTAGGTAATGAGCAGTTCTTC	CASTRTGGLGNEQFF